A single sample is the source of the 32 T cell receptor beta chains below, sequenced in a study of response to subunit inactivated influenza vaccine. TCRdb redid the calling of the RT-PCR reads with MiXCR, one entry per CDR3 protein. The sample carries around 530,000 distinct CDR3 sequences, approximately 15% recorded once. Material: CD4+ T cells sorted from PBMCs, obtained about 24 months after vaccination. The receptors stem from a man aged 45 to 70 who received an inactivated influenza vaccine.

This clonotype showed up many times. This chain links TRBV5-1 with TRBJ2-3; 13 bases line up with TRBD2. Germline V lookup: CDR1 SGHRS, CDR2 YFSETQ. V lost 4 bases, J lost 2 bases, and 4 bases stayed unmatched. The CDR3 length is 16 residues. The CDR3 DNA reads TGCGCCAGCAGCCCGGGGACTAGCGGGACCACAGATACGCAGTATTTT. Protein product: CASSPGTSGTTDTQYF.

The chain has TRBV7-9 and TRBJ1-1; D perhaps matches TRBD1 (5 bases). This CDR3 has 17 residues. Trimming removed 0 bases at V and 5 bases at J, with 19 bases between. The germline V gene has CDR1 SEHNR and CDR2 FQNEAQ (reference sequence). The CDR3 DNA reads TGTGCCAGCAGCTTAGCGATGGGGGTTGACGGATGGACTGAAGCTTTCTTT. Translation gives CASSLAMGVDGWTEAFF.

This clonotype was found a few times. The chain carries TRBV5-1 and TRBJ2-3; 7 bases align to TRBD2. The germline V gene encodes CDR1 SGHRS and CDR2 YFSETQ. The CDR3 has 14 amino acids. V was pared by 4 bases and J by 5 bases, with 7 bases of the junction left unmatched. The CDR3 bases are TGCGCCAGCAGCGAGCGGGGAAGAGGAGATACGCAGTATTTT. Amino acid sequence: CASSERGRGDTQYF.

The genes are TRBV11-1 and TRBJ1-1, with D maybe TRBD1 (6 bases). The CDR3 is 14 amino acids. CDR1 is SGHAT, CDR2 FQDESV, per germline (reference sequence). Trimming left V 4 bases short and J 2 bases short, with 11 bases between. CDR3 bases: TGTGCCAGCAGCTCGAACAGGGAAAACACTGAAGCTTTCTTT. This translates into CASSSNRENTEAFF.

The V and J genes are TRBV24-1 and TRBJ2-3, with a weak D call TRBD2 (5 bases). V gave up 7 bases and J gave up 2 bases, with 15 bases separating them. Germline V gene sequence: CDR1 KGHDR, CDR2 SFDVKD. The CDR3 loop spans 15 amino acids. CDR3 sequence: CATSPQKRTTDTQYF. CDR3 sequence (DNA): TGTGCCACCAGCCCGCAAAAGCGGACCACAGATACGCAGTATTTT.

This clonotype has just a few counts. In nucleotides, the CDR3 is TGTGCCATCACCCCCTCCAACCCTTCCTCTGGAAACACCATATATTTT. Its translation is CAITPSNPSSGNTIYF. This chain joins TRBV10-3 and TRBJ1-3; D remains unclear. Trimming took off 7 bases at V and 0 bases at J, with 16 bases between the two ends. The germline V gene has CDR1 ENHRY and CDR2 SYGVKD. The CDR3 loop spans 16 amino acids.

This clonotype was seen ten or more times. V usage is TRBV7-9 and J usage is TRBJ1-4; weak D call: TRBD1 (6 bases). Germline assignment: CDR1 SEHNR and CDR2 FQNEAQ (reference sequence). The CDR3 sequence is 13 residues long. The V end lost 10 bases, the J end lost 6 bases, and 15 bases lay between the germline ends. The CDR3 DNA reads as TGTGCCACTTTAATCAGGGGAGATGAAAAACTGTTTTTT. Its protein is CATLIRGDEKLFF.

This clonotype was found a few times. This chain joins TRBV12-3 or TRBV12-4 and TRBJ2-7; D is unresolved. The CDR3 loop spans 12 amino acids. Trimming pared 4 bases from V and 5 bases from J, leaving 9 bases between. The DNA of the CDR3 is TGTGCCAGCAGTTCGAGGTGGGACGAGCAGTACTTC. Residues: CASSSRWDEQYF.

The CDR3 DNA reads as TGTGCCAGCAGCTTATACGCGGGGGTGGGGGAGACCCAGTACTTC. Protein sequence: CASSLYAGVGETQYF. The chain couples TRBV7-2 to TRBJ2-5, with 7 bases lining up with TRBD2. The junction had 8 bases not matched to a gene; V was cut back by 2 bases and J by 5 bases. Looked up from germline, CDR1 is SGHTA and CDR2 is FQGNSA. This CDR3 has 15 residues. Filled out from reference TRBV7-2 and TRBJ2-5, the complete variable domain reads GAGVSQSPSNKVTEKGKDVELRCDPISGHTALYWYRQSLGQGLEFLIYFQGNSAPDKSGLPSDRFSAERTGGSVSTLTIQRTQQEDSAVYLCASSLYAGVGETQYFGPGTRLLVL.

This clonotype has only a few counts. The J gene is TRBJ2-1, the V gene TRBV3-1; TRBD2 agrees at 8 bases. This CDR3 is built from 16 residues. Germline V gene lookup returns CDR1 LGHDT and CDR2 YNNKEL (reference sequence). V shed 4 bases, J shed 2 bases, and the junction held 7 bases outside the gene matches. The CDR3 loop reads CASSPRAGAPYNEQFF. For the CDR3, the DNA is TGTGCCAGCAGCCCGAGAGCGGGGGCCCCCTACAATGAGCAGTTCTTC.

This clonotype was picked up many times. The chain employs TRBV19 and TRBJ2-1, with 11 bases that match TRBD1. The J segment lost 6 bases and the V segment lost 3 bases, leaving 1 base of the junction unmatched. CDR3 length: 14 residues. Per germline, CDR1 LNHDA and CDR2 SQIVND (reference sequence). CDR3: CASSMGTGGNEQFF. The DNA for the CDR3 is TGTGCCAGTAGTATGGGGACAGGGGGCAATGAGCAGTTCTTC.

The CDR3 reads CATGFRLAEAFF. In nucleotides, the CDR3 is TGTGCCACGGGATTCCGTTTGGCTGAAGCTTTCTTT. The chain joins TRBV12-3 or TRBV12-4 to TRBJ1-1; D is ambiguous. The V and J ends lost 10 bases and 6 bases respectively, with 15 bases between them. This CDR3 contains 12 residues.

The table lists this clonotype with a count of one. The chain employs TRBV5-5 and TRBJ2-1; D unclear. Germline-derived CDR1 and CDR2 are SGHKS and YYEKEE (reference sequence). Between the trimmed V and J ends, which lost 3 bases and 7 bases, there was a span of 14 bases. This CDR3 region has 14 residues. As DNA, the CDR3 is TGTGCCAGCAGCTCTACAATACAAGAGAATGAGCAGTTCTTC. Amino acids: CASSSTIQENEQFF.

This clonotype was recorded many times. The gene calls are TRBV18 and TRBJ2-5; TRBD2 is a possible D gene (5 bases). The germline gives CDR1 KGHSH, CDR2 LQKENI. The length of the CDR3 is 15 residues. With 1 base removed from V and 4 bases from J, the gap between germline ends came to 13 bases. The CDR3 bases are TGTGCCAGCTCACCACTTGCTCTGGCGGGAGAGACCCAGTACTTC. Protein: CASSPLALAGETQYF.

In this sample, this clonotype turned up a few times. V usage is TRBV5-1 and J usage is TRBJ1-1, with D possibly being TRBD1 (6 bases). Trimming left V 4 bases short and J 1 base short, with 11 bases between. Per the germline V gene, CDR1 is SGHRS and CDR2 is YFSETQ. The CDR3 has 14 amino acids. CDR3 region: CASSPGQENTEAFF. The CDR3, as DNA: TGCGCCAGCAGCCCGGGACAAGAGAACACTGAAGCTTTCTTT.

The gene calls are TRBV3-1 and TRBJ2-2, with a tentative D call TRBD2 (6 bases). CDR3 length: 16 residues. V gave up 4 bases and J gave up 1 base, with 13 bases separating them. In germline, CDR1 is LGHDT, CDR2 YNNKEL (reference sequence). The CDR3 sequence: CASSPGATGNTGELFF. For the CDR3, the DNA is TGTGCCAGCAGCCCGGGAGCAACGGGGAACACCGGGGAGCTGTTTTTT.

This clonotype was counted only a few times. CDR3 bases: TGTGCCAGCAGTTTAGCGGGAGCGGCGTTGTGGGGCTCCTACAATGAGCAGTTCTTC. This translates into CASSLAGAALWGSYNEQFF. This sequence joins TRBV27 and TRBJ2-1, with 7 bases aligning to TRBD2. Germline V gives CDR1 MNHEY, CDR2 SMNVEV (reference sequence). J gave up 0 bases and V 2 bases, and 13 bases lay outside the gene matches. CDR3 length: 19 amino acids.

A few counts support this clonotype. The chain joins TRBV21-1 to TRBJ1-1. TRBV21-1 is labeled a pseudogene. The CDR3 totals 14 residues. CDR3 DNA: TGTGCCAGCAGCAAAGTCGCCGGACCGACTGAAGCTTTCTTT. Its translation is CASSKVAGPTEAFF.

V and J are TRBV10-3 and TRBJ2-3; no clear D gene. Germline lookup yields CDR1 ENHRY and CDR2 SYGVKD. The V gene lost 7 bases and the J gene lost 1 base, with 12 bases spanning the gap. This CDR3 has 14 amino acids. CDR3 bases: TGTGCCATCAAAGAGGTTGCCCGCACAGATACGCAGTATTTT. This codes for CAIKEVARTDTQYF.

The V gene is TRBV28, the J gene TRBJ2-7, with 7 bases that match TRBD1. After removal of 7 bases from V and 0 bases from J, the junction contained 9 bases not matched to a gene. The CDR3 spans 15 residues. The germline gives CDR1 MDHEN, CDR2 SYDVKM. The CDR3 bases are TGTGCCAGCACCCGGCCCACAGGGGCCTCCTACGAGCAGTACTTC. Translation gives CASTRPTGASYEQYF.

This chain connects TRBV7-2 to TRBJ2-5, with 10 bases fitting TRBD2. From germline, CDR1 is SGHTA and CDR2 FQGNSA. This CDR3 is 16 amino acids long. Germline trimming cut 1 base from V and 5 bases from J; bases unmatched to any gene: 7. CDR3 loop: CASSLVPSGSRETQYF. The CDR3 coding sequence is TGTGCCAGCAGCTTAGTGCCTAGCGGGAGTCGGGAGACCCAGTACTTC. The full variable domain, in which reference TRBV7-2 and TRBJ2-5 provide the parts outside the CDR3, is GAGVSQSPSNKVTEKGKDVELRCDPISGHTALYWYRQSLGQGLEFLIYFQGNSAPDKSGLPSDRFSAERTGGSVSTLTIQRTQQEDSAVYLCASSLVPSGSRETQYFGPGTRLLVL.

The J gene is TRBJ2-1, the V gene TRBV9, with unresolved D. The CDR3 length is 15 residues. Germline loops: CDR1 SGDLS, CDR2 YYNGEE. The V and J ends lost 0 bases and 9 bases respectively, with 16 bases between them. CDR3 nucleotide sequence: TGTGCCAGCAGCGTAGCGGCCACACCGGTCGGTGAGCAGTTCTTC. Its translation is CASSVAATPVGEQFF. The whole variable domain, remainder taken from reference TRBV9 and TRBJ2-1, is DSGVTQTPKHLITATGQRVTLRCSPRSGDLSVYWYQQSLDQGLQFLIQYYNGEERAKGNILERFSAQQFPDLHSELNLSSLELGDSALYFCASSVAATPVGEQFFGPGTRLTVL.

The J gene is TRBJ2-7, the V gene TRBV12-3 or TRBV12-4; unclear D gene. The CDR3 runs to 12 residues. V was clipped by 6 bases and J by 4 bases, with 10 bases between them. CDR3 sequence reads: CASSLLIYEQYF. CDR3 bases: TGTGCCAGCAGCCTCCTCATATACGAGCAGTACTTC.

The chain couples TRBV3-1 to TRBJ1-4, with D perhaps TRBD1 (6 bases). The germline V gene encodes CDR1 LGHDT and CDR2 YNNKEL (reference sequence). This CDR3 comprises 14 residues. Trimming stripped 2 bases from V and 8 bases from J, with 12 bases between. This chain's CDR3 is CASSQIQGREKLFF. The CDR3 DNA reads as TGTGCCAGCAGCCAAATACAGGGACGGGAAAAACTGTTTTTT.

This clonotype showed up just a few times. The genes are TRBV20-1 and TRBJ2-3, with 7 nucleotides matching TRBD2. Germline V gives CDR1 DFQATT, CDR2 SNEGSKA (reference sequence). CDR3 size: 15 residues. V was pared by 4 bases and J by 4 bases, with 11 bases of the junction left unmatched. Here the CDR3 reads CSAIGLAGVPDTQYF. DNA of the CDR3: TGCAGTGCTATAGGGCTTGCGGGGGTTCCAGATACGCAGTATTTT.

The V gene is TRBV4-1, the J gene TRBJ1-6; D gene uncertain. CDR3 length equals 15 residues. The germline gives CDR1 MGHRA, CDR2 YSYEKL. V lost 2 bases, J lost 5 bases, and 10 bases lay in between. The CDR3 is CASSQYLSDNSPLHF. Here the CDR3 DNA reads TGCGCCAGCAGCCAATACCTTAGTGATAATTCACCCCTCCACTTT.

The chain couples TRBV5-6 to TRBJ2-1; 7 bases map to TRBD1. The germline V gene encodes CDR1 SGHDT and CDR2 YYEEEE. This CDR3 comprises 17 residues. V shed 3 bases and J 6 bases; nucleotides not matched to a gene: 15. The chain's CDR3 is CASSSHSRGRNRNEQFF. The CDR3 bases are TGTGCCAGCAGCTCGCATAGTAGGGGGCGCAATCGCAATGAGCAGTTCTTC.

This chain joins TRBV28 and TRBJ1-5; D uncertain. V was clipped by 4 bases and J by 1 base, with 11 bases between them. The CDR3 length is 15 residues. The germline V gene has CDR1 MDHEN and CDR2 SYDVKM. CDR3 in amino acids: CASSSRLQSNQPQHF. Written as DNA, the CDR3 is TGTGCCAGCAGTTCAAGACTGCAGAGCAATCAGCCCCAGCATTTT.

The J gene is TRBJ1-4, the V gene TRBV20-1; no definite D call. Germline V gene lookup returns CDR1 DFQATT and CDR2 SNEGSKA (reference sequence). This CDR3 has 14 amino acids. V was cut by 3 bases and J by 2 bases, with 10 bases left in between. CDR3 residues: CSARSGFTNEKLFF. The CDR3 nucleotides read TGCAGTGCTAGGTCGGGATTTACTAATGAAAAACTGTTTTTT.

This clonotype was found a few times. The chain combines TRBV12-3 or TRBV12-4 with TRBJ1-3; D is perhaps TRBD1 (6 bases). This CDR3 comprises 14 residues. The V gene lost 1 base and the J gene lost 4 bases, with 8 bases spanning the gap. CDR3 nucleotides: TGTGCCAGCAGTTTAGAAGACAGGGGAAACACCATATATTTT. It codes for CASSLEDRGNTIYF.

A few counts support this clonotype. The V and J genes are TRBV20-1 and TRBJ2-3, with D unclear. The germline V gene encodes CDR1 DFQATT and CDR2 SNEGSKA (reference sequence). V lost 6 bases to trimming and J lost 5 bases, with 12 bases between them. CDR3 size: 12 residues. Here the CDR3 DNA reads TGCAGTGCGAGTCATTCCAAAGATACGCAGTATTTT. As protein: CSASHSKDTQYF.

This clonotype was seen more than once but under ten times. Written as DNA, the CDR3 is TGTGCCAGCAGTACGACTCTCGGGAACTACGAGCAGTACTTC. Translation gives CASSTTLGNYEQYF. The chain has TRBV6-1 and TRBJ2-7; the D gene is possibly TRBD2 (5 bases). The V and J ends lost 5 bases and 3 bases respectively, with 14 bases between them. Germline lookup yields CDR1 MNHNS and CDR2 SASEGT. This CDR3 region has 14 residues.